This T cell receptor (beta chain) was recovered during a study of blood T cell repertoires in COVID-19 (TCRdb year 2020). Study-wide context: The collaborator samples originated in the United States, Italy and Spain and spanned the acute and convalescent phases of COVID-19. The repertoires were made available in a free public database intended to serve as a resource for research on the immune response to SARS-CoV-2. The prospective study material was composed of cDNA or gDNA derived from T cells, B-cell-depleted T cells, or PBMCs. HLA class I and class II types, where available, came from metadata supplied by the sample provider rather than from assay-based typing. The sample metadata nearly always contained a de-identified subject ID, COVID-19 status, age in years and sex. Samples came from the ongoing ImmuneRACE study (first 160 participants) plus 1,254 subjects from 6 global collaborators. The dataset comprised deeply sampled blood TCRbeta repertoires from subjects exposed to, actively infected with, or recovered from COVID-19. Results the study describes overall, beyond this receptor: How much clinical and demographic metadata was included differed by source and by participant, and the metadata was provided uncurated.

TCRbeta CDR3 regions were amplified from genomic DNA by means of the immunoSEQ Assay, a bias-controlled multiplex PCR. As for the authors' bioinformatics: Within the assay, amplification of reference gene primers was used to estimate how many nucleated cells each sample contained. Sequence reads were collapsed and filtered to measure the absolute abundance of every unique TCRbeta CDR3 rearrangement. For each sample, productive Simpson clonality was calculated by taking the square root of Simpson's diversity index across productive rearrangements. Imported from immuneACCESS, the table was reduced by TCRdb to in-frame sequences with V and J called. These copies leave out some clones; in studies compared against another copy, an unresolved V gene accounts for under half, and the cause of the remainder is not known. V and J calls and clone size are as listed in that table; D and trimming were resolved from the DNA. This sample holds roughly 50,000 clones; roughly 87% were observed only once. About 15% of the sample is in the top ten clones.

Trimming costs V 6 bases and J 6 bases, and their ends lie 14 bases apart. Taken from the germline V gene, the CDR1 and CDR2 loops are MNHEY and SVGAGI. Measured from the cysteine to the phenylalanine, the CDR3 is 13 residues long. The sequence is cut down to CDR3 DNA, 39 bases in frame from base 1. A few counts support this clone. The antigen it binds to is not known. Per-base quality was not reported, and no clone a single base away is much larger than it. The collaborating institutions used their own protocols to collect whole blood in K2EDTA tubes. For TCRbeta analysis, collaborators shipped samples in one of three forms: frozen whole blood, isolated PBMCs, or DNA extracted from either of those sample types.

The V and J genes are TRBV6-5 and TRBJ1-1; a tentative D match to TRBD1 spans 6 bases. The sequencing input was peripheral blood. The clonotype comes from a human donor with active COVID-19. The donor label of this sample is uncertain. The CDR3 reads as follows: CASRDTQGSEAFF. The bases are TGTGCCAGCAGAGATACACAGGGCTCTGAAGCTTTCTTT.